Shown below are 10 T cell receptor beta chains from a single sample sequenced in a study of neurological immune-mediated disorders. From the 5' RACE reads, TCRdb called clonotypes with MiXCR, one entry per CDR3 protein. The table lists 45,000 or so distinct CDR3 sequences, approximately 11% of them singletons, with around 1.3% in the top ten. Sequencing was performed on PBMCs. These TCRs come from a female donor in good health.

V gene TRBV18 combines with J gene TRBJ2-7; D gene unclear. In germline, CDR1 is KGHSH, CDR2 LQKENI. Trimming removed 2 bases from V and 3 bases from J, with 8 bases in between. There are 13 residues in the CDR3. The CDR3 region is CASSPGIRYEQYF. DNA of the CDR3: TGTGCCAGCTCACCAGGGATCCGCTACGAGCAGTACTTC. The whole variable domain, remainder taken from reference TRBV18 and TRBJ2-7, is NAGVMQNPRHLVRRRGQEARLRCSPMKGHSHVYWYRQLPEEGLKFMVYLQKENIIDESGMPKERFSAEFPKEGPSILRIQQVVRGDSAAYFCASSPGIRYEQYFGPGTRLTVT.

This clonotype was observed many times. J is TRBJ2-5 and V is TRBV24-1; 12 nucleotides agree with TRBD1. Germline loops: CDR1 KGHDR, CDR2 SFDVKD. This CDR3 has 16 residues. Trimming cost V 3 bases and J 5 bases; bases outside gene matches: 6. CDR3 sequence (DNA): TGTGCCACCAGTGATCTCGGGACAGGGGGCGAGGAGACCCAGTACTTC. It encodes CATSDLGTGGEETQYF.

This clonotype came up many times. The chain uses TRBV5-1 and TRBJ1-6; D not certain. CDR1 is SGHRS and CDR2 is YFSETQ in the germline V gene. The length of the CDR3 is 13 residues. The ends were cut back, 4 bases at V and 8 bases at J, with 10 bases in the middle. The CDR3 here is CASSPAWDSPLHF. The CDR3 bases are TGCGCCAGCAGCCCCGCGTGGGATTCACCCCTCCACTTT.

In its sample, this clonotype was seen many times. V usage is TRBV27 and J usage is TRBJ1-3, with 12 bases aligning to TRBD1. Trimming at V came to 5 bases and at J to 4 bases, leaving 9 bases not matched to a gene. The V gene's germline CDR1 is MNHEY and CDR2 SMNVEV (reference sequence). CDR3 length: 17 residues. The CDR3 nucleotides read TGTGCCAGCAGTCCGGGACAGGGGGCTTCGGGCGGAAACACCATATATTTT. Translation gives CASSPGQGASGGNTIYF.

This clonotype has at least ten counts. This sequence joins TRBV3-1 and TRBJ1-1; D may be TRBD1 (5 bases). The CDR3 loop spans 15 amino acids. The V gene's germline CDR1 is LGHDT and CDR2 YNNKEL (reference sequence). Trimming pared 4 bases from V and 1 base from J, leaving 13 bases between. The CDR3 loop is CASSLRGAGNTEAFF. The CDR3 bases are TGTGCCAGCAGCCTTAGAGGGGCGGGGAACACTGAAGCTTTCTTT. The whole variable domain, remainder taken from reference TRBV3-1 and TRBJ1-1, is DTAVSQTPKYLVTQMGNDKSIKCEQNLGHDTMYWYKQDSKKFLKIMFSYNNKELIINETVPNRFSPKSPDKAHLNLHINSLELGDSAVYFCASSLRGAGNTEAFFGQGTRLTVV.

The genes are TRBV2 and TRBJ1-2; 9 bases fit TRBD1. The CDR3 sequence is 14 residues long. The trim removed 3 bases at V and 2 bases at J, leaving 1 base unmatched. Germline-derived CDR1 and CDR2 are SNHLY and FYNNEI. DNA for the CDR3: TGTGCCAGCAGTGACACAGGGGGCAACTATGGCTACACCTTC. Its translation is CASSDTGGNYGYTF.

Many counts were recorded for this clonotype. This rearrangement joins TRBV12-3 or TRBV12-4 to TRBJ1-1, with D perhaps TRBD1 (6 bases). Trimming removed 6 bases from V and 1 base from J, with 9 bases in between. The CDR3 has 13 amino acids. CDR3 protein: CASRLQGNTEAFF. The CDR3 DNA follows: TGTGCCAGCAGACTACAGGGGAACACTGAAGCTTTCTTT.

This clonotype was detected ten times or more. The chain uses TRBV10-2 and TRBJ1-3; TRBD1 aligns across 7 bases. The germline CDR1 and CDR2 sequences are WSHSY and SAAADI. V shed 2 bases and J 0 bases; nucleotides not matched to a gene: 7. The CDR3 consists of 17 residues. The CDR3 here is CASSEGQAPYSGNTIYF. The DNA for the CDR3 is TGCGCCAGCAGTGAGGGACAGGCGCCCTACTCTGGAAACACCATATATTTT.

This clonotype was observed many times. A read error may produce the germline difference seen at one junction end. The J gene is TRBJ2-7, the V gene TRBV6-5, with TRBD1 as a possible D gene (5 bases). CDR3 length equals 11 residues. Germline V CDR1 and CDR2: MNHEY, SVGAGI. The DNA for the CDR3 is TGTGCCAGCAGTTATCAGGGTATAGCCTTCTTC. Translation: CASSYQGIAFF.

This clonotype has ten or more counts. V is TRBV15 and J is TRBJ2-3, with D perhaps TRBD2 (7 bases). CDR1 is LNHNV and CDR2 is YYDKDF in the germline V gene (reference sequence). This CDR3 comprises 16 residues. V dropped 0 bases and J dropped 4 bases, with 14 bases sitting between them. CDR3 protein: CATSREVRGLADTQYF. The CDR3 bases are TGTGCCACCAGCAGAGAGGTGCGGGGGCTAGCAGATACGCAGTATTTT.